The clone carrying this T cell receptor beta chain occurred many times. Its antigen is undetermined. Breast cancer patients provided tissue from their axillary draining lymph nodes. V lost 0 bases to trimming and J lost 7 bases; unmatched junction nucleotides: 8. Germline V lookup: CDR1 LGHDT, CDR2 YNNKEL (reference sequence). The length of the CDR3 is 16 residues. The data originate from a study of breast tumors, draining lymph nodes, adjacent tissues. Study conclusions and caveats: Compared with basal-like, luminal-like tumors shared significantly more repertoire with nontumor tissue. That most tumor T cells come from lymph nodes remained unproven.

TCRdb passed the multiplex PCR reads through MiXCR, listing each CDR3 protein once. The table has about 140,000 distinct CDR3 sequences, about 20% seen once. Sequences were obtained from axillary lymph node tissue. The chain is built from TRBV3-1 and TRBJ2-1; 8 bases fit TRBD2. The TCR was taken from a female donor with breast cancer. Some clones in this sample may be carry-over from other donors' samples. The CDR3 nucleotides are TGTGCCAGCAGCCAAGAGCTAGCGGGTATAAAGAATGAGCAGTTCTTC. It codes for CASSQELAGIKNEQFF.